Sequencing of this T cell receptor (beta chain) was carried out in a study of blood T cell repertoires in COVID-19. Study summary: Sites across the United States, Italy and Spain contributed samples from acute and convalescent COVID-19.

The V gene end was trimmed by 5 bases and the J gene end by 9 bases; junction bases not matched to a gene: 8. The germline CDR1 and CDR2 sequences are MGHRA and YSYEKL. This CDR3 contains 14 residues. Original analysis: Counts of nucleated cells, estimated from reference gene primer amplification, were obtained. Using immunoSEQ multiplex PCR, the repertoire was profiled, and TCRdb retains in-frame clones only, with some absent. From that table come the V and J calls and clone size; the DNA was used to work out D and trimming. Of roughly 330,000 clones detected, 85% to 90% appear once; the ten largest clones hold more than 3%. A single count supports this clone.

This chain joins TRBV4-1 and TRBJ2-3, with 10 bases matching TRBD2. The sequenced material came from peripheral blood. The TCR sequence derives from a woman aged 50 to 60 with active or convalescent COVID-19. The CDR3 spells CASSSLAGEATQYF. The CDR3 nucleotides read TGCGCCAGCAGCTCCCTAGCGGGAGAGGCCACGCAGTATTTT.